This T cell receptor beta chain stems from a study of T-cell reconstitution after alpha-beta-depleted transplantation in children. Regarding the study as a whole: Some patients' high day-60 TCRbeta diversity was traced to surviving recipient T cells and thymic progenitors. The origin of alpha-beta T cells about two months after transplant was reportedly several hundred expanded graft clones. Newly made T cells mostly supplied T-cell counts and diversity one year after transplant.

The CDR3 extends over 18 amino acids. CDR1 is SNHLY, CDR2 FYNNEI, per germline. V was trimmed by 2 bases and J by 7 bases, leaving 24 bases between them. Notes on this clonotype: Antigen unknown.

The library targeted TCRbeta and was prepared with unique molecular identifiers. Via MiXCR, TCRdb re-called the PCR reads, giving one row per CDR3 protein. The sample lists approximately 1,000,000 distinct CDR3 sequences, roughly 29% seen once, with 28% in the top ten. The rearrangement joins TRBV2 to TRBJ2-1; possibly TRBD2 for D (6 bases). Sequences were derived from PBMCs, mostly from graft donor cells, sampled 360 days after TCRalphabeta/CD19-depleted stem cell transplant. This clonotype was obtained from a boy under two years old who had a stem cell transplant for SCID, so the T cells may come from the graft donor. CDR3 nucleotides: TGTGCCAGCAGTGAAAGCCGCCCGGGAGCGGTGGGTAGGAATGAGCAGTTCTTC. Protein: CASSESRPGAVGRNEQFF.